This TCR beta chain was recorded in a study of read filtering for tumor transcriptome and immune sequencing. Looking at the study overall: The cohort had about 16 men and more than 11 women aged about 47 to 80, mean about 72 years.

This CDR3 has 14 amino acids. Germline V gives CDR1 SGHVS, CDR2 FQNEAQ. With 5 bases clipped from V and 9 bases from J, the junction kept 9 bases outside the gene matches. This library used approximately 390 ng RNA and molecular barcoded adaptors spanning alpha/delta and beta/gamma chains. TCRdb processed the reads anew with MiXCR; each CDR3 protein has one entry. This sample carries roughly 130,000 distinct CDR3 sequences, 13% of them seen once, and the ten largest clones take around 10%. Many counts were recorded for this clonotype. Its antigen is unknown. Whole-study findings and limits: Approximately 87% of IR-seq clonotypes had a single read, yet these held approximately 4% of reads.

The V gene is TRBV7-8, the J gene TRBJ2-1; 8 nucleotides align to TRBD2. Material: a population of CD138-negative cells sorted from bone marrow. The clonotype was recovered from a donor over 35 with multiple myeloma. The CDR3: CASSGLAEQGEQFF. As DNA, the CDR3 is TGTGCCAGCAGCGGACTAGCCGAGCAGGGTGAGCAGTTCTTC.